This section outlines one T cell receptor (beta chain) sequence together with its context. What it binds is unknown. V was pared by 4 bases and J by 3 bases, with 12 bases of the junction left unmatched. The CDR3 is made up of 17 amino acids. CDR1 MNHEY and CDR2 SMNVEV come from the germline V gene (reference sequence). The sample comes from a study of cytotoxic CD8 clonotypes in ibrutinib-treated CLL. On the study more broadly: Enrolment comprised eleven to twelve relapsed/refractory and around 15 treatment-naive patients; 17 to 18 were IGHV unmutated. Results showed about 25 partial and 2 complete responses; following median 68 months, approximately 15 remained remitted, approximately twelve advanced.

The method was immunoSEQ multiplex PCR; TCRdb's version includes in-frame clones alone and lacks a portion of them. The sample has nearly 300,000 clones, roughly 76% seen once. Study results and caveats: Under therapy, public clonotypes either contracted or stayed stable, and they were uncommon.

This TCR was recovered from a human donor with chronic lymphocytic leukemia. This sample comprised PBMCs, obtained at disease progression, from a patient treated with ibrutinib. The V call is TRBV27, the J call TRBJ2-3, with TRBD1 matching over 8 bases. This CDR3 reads CASSSIRTGFLTDTQYF. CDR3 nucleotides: TGTGCCAGCAGTTCGATCCGGACAGGGTTTTTGACAGATACGCAGTATTTT.